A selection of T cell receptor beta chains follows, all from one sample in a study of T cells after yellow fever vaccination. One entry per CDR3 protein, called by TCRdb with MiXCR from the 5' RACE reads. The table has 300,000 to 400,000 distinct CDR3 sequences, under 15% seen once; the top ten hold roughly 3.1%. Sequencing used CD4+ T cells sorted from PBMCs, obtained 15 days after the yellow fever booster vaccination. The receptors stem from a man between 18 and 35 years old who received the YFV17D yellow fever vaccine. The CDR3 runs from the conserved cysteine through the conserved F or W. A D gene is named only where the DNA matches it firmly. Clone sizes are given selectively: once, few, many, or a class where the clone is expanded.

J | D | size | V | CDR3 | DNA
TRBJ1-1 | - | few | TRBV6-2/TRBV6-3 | CATHPRTGGEAFF | TGTGCCACCCACCCCCGGACCGGAGGCGAAGCTTTCTTT
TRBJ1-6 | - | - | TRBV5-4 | CASSPPGGSPLHF | TGTGCCAGCAGCCCCCCGGGTGGCTCACCCCTCCACTTT
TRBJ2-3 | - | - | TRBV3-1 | CASSQDRATDTQYF | TGTGCCAGCAGCCAAGATAGGGCCACAGATACGCAGTATTTT
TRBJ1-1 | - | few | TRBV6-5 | CAAGSGTEAFF | TGTGCCGCAGGGAGTGGCACTGAAGCTTTCTTT
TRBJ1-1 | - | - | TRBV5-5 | CASSLGPTENTEAFF | TGTGCCAGCAGCTTGGGCCCCACAGAGAACACTGAAGCTTTCTTT
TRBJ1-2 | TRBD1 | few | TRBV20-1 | CSARPPTGPVYGYTF | TGCAGTGCTAGACCTCCGACAGGGCCGGTCTATGGCTACACCTTC
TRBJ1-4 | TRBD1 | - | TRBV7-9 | CASSYWTGTEKLFF | TGTGCCAGCAGCTACTGGACAGGGACTGAAAAACTGTTTTTT
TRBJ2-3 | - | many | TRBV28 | CASSLLAAGQATDTQYF | TGTGCCAGCAGTTTATTAGCAGCGGGTCAGGCCACAGATACGCAGTATTTT
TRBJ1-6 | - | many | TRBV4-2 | CASSQGRYNSPLHF | TGTGCCAGCAGCCAAGGGAGGTATAATTCACCCCTCCACTTT
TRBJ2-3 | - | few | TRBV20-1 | CSARAQVTQYF | TGCAGTGCTAGAGCTCAGGTCACGCAGTATTTT
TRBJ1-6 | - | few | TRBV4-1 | CASSQEGRQPPLHF | TGCGCCAGCAGCCAAGAAGGGCGTCAACCACCCCTCCACTTT
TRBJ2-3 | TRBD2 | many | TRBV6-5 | CASSRLTSGVTDTQYF | TGTGCCAGCAGTCGGCTGACTAGCGGAGTCACAGATACGCAGTATTTT
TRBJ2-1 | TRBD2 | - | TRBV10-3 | CAISESIRGGYVDEQFF | TGTGCCATCAGTGAGTCGATCCGGGGGGGCTATGTGGATGAGCAGTTCTTC
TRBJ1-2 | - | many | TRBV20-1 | CSARNWDYGYTF | TGCAGTGCTAGGAACTGGGACTATGGCTACACCTTC
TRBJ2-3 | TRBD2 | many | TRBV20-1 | CSAPLQGLELDTQYF | TGCAGTGCTCCACTTCAGGGACTAGAGCTTGATACGCAGTATTTT
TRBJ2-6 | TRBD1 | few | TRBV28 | CASSKDRVPGANVLTF | TGTGCCAGCAGCAAGGACAGGGTGCCTGGGGCCAACGTCCTGACTTTC
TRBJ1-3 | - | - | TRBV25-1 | CAALLGEGNTIYF | TGTGCCGCCCTTTTGGGGGAAGGAAACACCATATATTTT
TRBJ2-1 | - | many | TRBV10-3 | CAISRDFSYNEQFF | TGTGCCATCAGCCGGGACTTCTCCTACAATGAGCAGTTCTTC
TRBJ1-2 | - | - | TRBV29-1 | CSVVMKGRDGYTF | TGCAGCGTTGTCATGAAGGGGCGGGATGGCTACACCTTC
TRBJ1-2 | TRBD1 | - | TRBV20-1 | CSARRRTGNGYTF | TGCAGTGCTAGACGAAGGACAGGGAACGGCTACACCTTC
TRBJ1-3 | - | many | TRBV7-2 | CASSLVVTGGNTIYF | TGTGCCAGCAGCTTAGTAGTGACAGGAGGAAACACCATATATTTT
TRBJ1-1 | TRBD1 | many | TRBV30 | CAWSDGTGTEAFF | TGTGCCTGGAGTGACGGGACAGGGACTGAAGCTTTCTTT
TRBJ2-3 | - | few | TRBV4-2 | CASSQASSADTQYF | TGTGCCAGCAGCCAAGCCTCCTCGGCCGATACGCAGTATTTT
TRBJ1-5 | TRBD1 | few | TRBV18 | CASSPGTGEYSNQPQHF | TGTGCCAGCTCACCAGGGACAGGAGAATATAGCAATCAGCCCCAGCATTTT
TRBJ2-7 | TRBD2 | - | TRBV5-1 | CASSTGTLAGFYEQYF | TGCGCCAGCAGCACCGGGACTTTAGCGGGGTTCTACGAGCAGTACTTC
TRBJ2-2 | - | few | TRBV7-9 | CASRARPGGPGELFF | TGTGCCAGCAGAGCTAGGCCGGGGGGCCCCGGGGAGCTGTTTTTT
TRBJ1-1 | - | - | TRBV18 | CASSPLGGPGTEAFF | TGTGCCAGCTCACCACTCGGAGGGCCGGGCACTGAAGCTTTCTTT
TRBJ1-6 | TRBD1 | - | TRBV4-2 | CASSRLGQDNSPLHF | TGTGCCAGCAGCCGACTCGGACAGGATAATTCACCCCTCCACTTT
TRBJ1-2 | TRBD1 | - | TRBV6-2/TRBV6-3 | CASSPHQDRPDYGYTF | TGTGCCAGCAGTCCCCACCAGGACAGGCCCGACTATGGCTACACCTTC
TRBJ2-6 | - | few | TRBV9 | CASSVVVGAGYPGANVLTF | TGTGCCAGCAGCGTAGTCGTCGGTGCGGGTTACCCTGGGGCCAACGTCCTGACTTTC
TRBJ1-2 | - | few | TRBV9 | CASSVSGTTRALGYTF | TGTGCCAGCAGCGTTTCCGGGACTACGAGGGCTCTAGGCTACACCTTC
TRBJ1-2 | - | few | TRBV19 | CASSIGQGYGYTF | TGTGCCAGTAGTATCGGGCAGGGCTATGGCTACACCTTC
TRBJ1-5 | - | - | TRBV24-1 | CATSGVGQPQHF | TGTGCCACCAGTGGTGTGGGTCAGCCCCAGCATTTT
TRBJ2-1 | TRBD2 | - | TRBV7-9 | CASSSSSGHPLEQFF | TGTGCCAGCAGCTCATCTAGCGGGCACCCTCTTGAGCAGTTCTTC
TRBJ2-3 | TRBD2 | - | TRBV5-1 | CASSLGLAAADTQYF | TGCGCCAGCAGCTTGGGGCTAGCGGCAGCCGATACGCAGTATTTT
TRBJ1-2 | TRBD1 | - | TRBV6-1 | CASSPTGGRYGYTF | TGTGCCAGCAGCCCGACAGGGGGCCGGTATGGCTACACCTTC
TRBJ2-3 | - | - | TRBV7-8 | CASSQGRVGPDTQYF | TGTGCCAGCAGCCAGGGCCGGGTGGGACCAGATACGCAGTATTTT
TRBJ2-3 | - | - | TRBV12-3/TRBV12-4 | CASSQWVDTQYF | TGTGCCAGCAGTCAGTGGGTGGATACGCAGTATTTT
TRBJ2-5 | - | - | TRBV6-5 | CASSSLATQYF | TGTGCCAGCAGTTCGTTGGCAACCCAGTACTTC
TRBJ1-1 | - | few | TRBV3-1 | CASSQLLSTEAFF | TGTGCCAGCAGCCAATTACTGAGCACTGAAGCTTTCTTT
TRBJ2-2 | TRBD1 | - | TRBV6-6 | CASGKGADTGELFF | TGTGCCAGCGGAAAGGGGGCGGACACCGGGGAGCTGTTTTTT
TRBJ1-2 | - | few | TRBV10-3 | CAISDHGGVKGGYTF | TGTGCCATCAGTGATCACGGGGGCGTTAAAGGTGGCTACACCTTC
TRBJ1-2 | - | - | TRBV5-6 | CASSLGEEPNYGYTF | TGTGCCAGCAGCCTCGGGGAGGAACCAAACTATGGCTACACCTTC